This T cell receptor beta chain was identified during a study of cytomegalovirus exposure and HLA in healthy donors. Whole-study context: Around 78 million unique TCRs, all from HLA-typed donors, were included in an early release of the data.

With V trimmed by 3 bases and J by 4 bases, 4 bases remained unmatched. This CDR3 spans 15 amino acids. Germline CDR1 is SEHNR and CDR2 is FQNEAQ (reference sequence). Findings and caveats of the study: A link between a missense DCLRE1C variant and TCR beta V- and J-gene trimming emerged from a later analysis.

With 60 Vbeta and 13 Jbeta primers, the PCR was carried out. The table came from immunoSEQ multiplex PCR; TCRdb's copy has only in-frame clones and leaves some out. The table has around 220,000 clones, about 70% seen once. Comment on this clone: Antigen specificity is unknown.

The chain couples TRBV7-9 to TRBJ2-7; 12 nucleotides line up with TRBD2. Sequenced sample: PBMCs. This clonotype was obtained from a woman aged 25-40 years in good health and CMV-seronegative. The CDR3 DNA is TGTGCCAGCAGCTTGCAGACTAGCGGGAGTTACGAGCAGTACTTC. It is translated as CASSLQTSGSYEQYF.